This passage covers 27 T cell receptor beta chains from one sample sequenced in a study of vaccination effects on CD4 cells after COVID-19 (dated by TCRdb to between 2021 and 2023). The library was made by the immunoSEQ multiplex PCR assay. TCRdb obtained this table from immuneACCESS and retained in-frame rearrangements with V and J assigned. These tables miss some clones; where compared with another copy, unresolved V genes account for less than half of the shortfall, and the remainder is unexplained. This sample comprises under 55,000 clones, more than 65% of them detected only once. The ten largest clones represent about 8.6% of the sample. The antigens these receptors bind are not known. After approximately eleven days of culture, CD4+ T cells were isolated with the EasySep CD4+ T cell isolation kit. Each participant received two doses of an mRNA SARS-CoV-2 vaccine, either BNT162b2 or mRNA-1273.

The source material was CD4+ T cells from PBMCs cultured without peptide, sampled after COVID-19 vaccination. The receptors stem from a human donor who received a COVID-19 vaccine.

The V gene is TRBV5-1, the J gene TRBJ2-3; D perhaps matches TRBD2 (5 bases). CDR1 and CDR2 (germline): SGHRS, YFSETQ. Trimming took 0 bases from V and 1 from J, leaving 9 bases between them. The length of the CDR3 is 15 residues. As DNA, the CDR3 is TGCGCCAGCAGCTTGGGAGGGTCTGGCACAGATACGCAGTATTTT. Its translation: CASSLGGSGTDTQYF.

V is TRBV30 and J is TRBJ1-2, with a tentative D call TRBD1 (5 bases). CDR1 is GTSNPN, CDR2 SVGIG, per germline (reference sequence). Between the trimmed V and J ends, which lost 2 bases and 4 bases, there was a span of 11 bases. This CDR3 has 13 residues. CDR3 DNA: TGTGCCTGGAGTCGTGAGGGGATCTATGGCTACACCTTC. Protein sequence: CAWSREGIYGYTF.

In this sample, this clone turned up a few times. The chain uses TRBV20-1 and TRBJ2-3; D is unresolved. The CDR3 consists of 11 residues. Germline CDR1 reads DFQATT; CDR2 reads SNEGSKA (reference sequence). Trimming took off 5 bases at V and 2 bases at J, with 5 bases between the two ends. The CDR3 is CSAHFTDTQYF. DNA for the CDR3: TGCAGTGCTCACTTCACAGATACGCAGTATTTT.

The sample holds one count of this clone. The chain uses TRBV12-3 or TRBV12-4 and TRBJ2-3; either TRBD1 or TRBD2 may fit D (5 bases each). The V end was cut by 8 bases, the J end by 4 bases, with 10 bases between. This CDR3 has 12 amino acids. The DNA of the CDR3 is TGTGCCAGCTTCCGAGGGGCAGATACGCAGTATTTT. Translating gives CASFRGADTQYF.

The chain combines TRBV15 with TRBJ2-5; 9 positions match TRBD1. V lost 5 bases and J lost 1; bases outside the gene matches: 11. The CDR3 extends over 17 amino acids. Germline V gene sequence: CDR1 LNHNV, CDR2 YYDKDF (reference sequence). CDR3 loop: CATSPTPGQGFQETQYF. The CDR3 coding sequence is TGTGCCACCAGCCCTACGCCGGGACAGGGTTTCCAAGAGACCCAGTACTTC.

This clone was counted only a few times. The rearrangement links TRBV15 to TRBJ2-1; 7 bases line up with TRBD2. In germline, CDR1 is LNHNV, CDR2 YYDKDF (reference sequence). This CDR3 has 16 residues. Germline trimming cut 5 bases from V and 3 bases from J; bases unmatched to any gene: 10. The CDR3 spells CATSALAGVDYNEQFF. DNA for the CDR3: TGTGCCACCAGCGCTCTGGCGGGAGTTGACTACAATGAGCAGTTCTTC. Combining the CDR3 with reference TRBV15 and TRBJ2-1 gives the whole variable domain DAMVIQNPRYQVTQFGKPVTLSCSQTLNHNVMYWYQQKSSQAPKLLFHYYDKDFNNEADTPDNFQSRRPNTSFCFLDIRSPGLGDTAMYLCATSALAGVDYNEQFFGPGTRLTVL.

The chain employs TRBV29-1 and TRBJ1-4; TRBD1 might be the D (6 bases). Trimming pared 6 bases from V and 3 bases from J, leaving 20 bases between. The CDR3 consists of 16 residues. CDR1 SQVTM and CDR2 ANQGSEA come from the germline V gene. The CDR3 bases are TGCAGCGTCCTCCCCCAGGAGGGGGGAGCTAATGAAAAACTGTTTTTT. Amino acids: CSVLPQEGGANEKLFF.

In nucleotides, the CDR3 is TGTGCCAGCAGCTTGGCTTTCTCCTACGAGCAGTACTTC. This codes for CASSLAFSYEQYF. The chain uses TRBV7-2 and TRBJ2-7; D remains unclear. The CDR3 runs to 13 residues. The ends were cut back, 3 bases at V and 0 bases at J, with 6 bases in the middle. The germline V gene encodes CDR1 SGHTA and CDR2 FQGNSA.

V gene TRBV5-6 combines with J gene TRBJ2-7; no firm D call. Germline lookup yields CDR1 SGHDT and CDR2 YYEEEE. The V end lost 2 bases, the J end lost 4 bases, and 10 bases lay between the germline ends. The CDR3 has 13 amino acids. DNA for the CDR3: TGTGCCAGCAGCTTCCTAGACGCGTACGAGCAGTACTTC. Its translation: CASSFLDAYEQYF.

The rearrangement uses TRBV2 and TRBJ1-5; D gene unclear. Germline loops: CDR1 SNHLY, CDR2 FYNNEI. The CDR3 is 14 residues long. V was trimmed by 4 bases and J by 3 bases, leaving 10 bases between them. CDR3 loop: CASSVDRYNQPQHF. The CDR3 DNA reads TGTGCCAGCAGTGTCGACCGATACAATCAGCCCCAGCATTTT.

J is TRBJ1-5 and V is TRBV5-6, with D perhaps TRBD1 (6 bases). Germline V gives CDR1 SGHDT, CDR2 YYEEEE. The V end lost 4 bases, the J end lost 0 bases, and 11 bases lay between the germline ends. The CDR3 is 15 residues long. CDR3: CASSRTDFSNQPQHF. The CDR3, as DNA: TGTGCCAGCAGCCGGACAGACTTTAGCAATCAGCCCCAGCATTTT.

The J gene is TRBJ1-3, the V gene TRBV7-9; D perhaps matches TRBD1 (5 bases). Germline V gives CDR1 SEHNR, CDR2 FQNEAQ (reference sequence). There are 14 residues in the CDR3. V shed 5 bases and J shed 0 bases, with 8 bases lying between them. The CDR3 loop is CASSPDNSGNTIYF. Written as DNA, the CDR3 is TGTGCCAGCAGCCCGGACAACTCTGGAAACACCATATATTTT.

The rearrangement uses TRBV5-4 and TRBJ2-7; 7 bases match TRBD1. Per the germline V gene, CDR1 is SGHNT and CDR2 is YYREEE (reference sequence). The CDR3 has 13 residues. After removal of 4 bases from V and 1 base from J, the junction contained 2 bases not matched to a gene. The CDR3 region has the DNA TGTGCCAGCAGCACAGGGGTATCCTACGAGCAGTACTTC. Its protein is CASSTGVSYEQYF.

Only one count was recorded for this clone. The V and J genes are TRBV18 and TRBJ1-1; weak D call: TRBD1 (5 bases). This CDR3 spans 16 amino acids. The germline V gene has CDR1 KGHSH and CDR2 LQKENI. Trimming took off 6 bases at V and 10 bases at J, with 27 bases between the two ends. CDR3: CASSPRVGQATGGAFF. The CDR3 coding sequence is TGTGCCAGCTCCCCCAGGGTGGGGCAGGCTACTGGGGGAGCTTTCTTT.

The CDR3 sequence is CASSREGGVYEQYF. In DNA, the CDR3 is TGTGCCAGCAGCCGAGAGGGCGGGGTCTACGAGCAGTACTTC. The rearrangement joins TRBV3-1 (or the pseudogene TRBV3-2) to TRBJ2-7; TRBD2 is a possible D gene (6 bases). The CDR3 has 14 residues. Germline lookup yields CDR1 LGHDT and CDR2 YNNKEL (reference sequence). V lost 4 bases to trimming and J lost 3 bases, with 13 bases between them.

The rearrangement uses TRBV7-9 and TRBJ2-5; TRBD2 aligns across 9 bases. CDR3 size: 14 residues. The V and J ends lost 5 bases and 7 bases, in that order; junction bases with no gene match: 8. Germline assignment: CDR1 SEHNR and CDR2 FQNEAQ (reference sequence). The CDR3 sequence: CASSRPTSGSTQYF. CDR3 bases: TGTGCCAGCAGCCGACCGACTAGCGGCTCGACCCAGTACTTC.

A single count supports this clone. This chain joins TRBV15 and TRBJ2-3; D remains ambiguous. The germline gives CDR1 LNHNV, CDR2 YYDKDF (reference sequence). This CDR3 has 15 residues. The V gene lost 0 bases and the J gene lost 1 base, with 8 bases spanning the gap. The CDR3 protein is CATSRDLRGTDTQYF. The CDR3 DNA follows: TGTGCCACCAGCAGAGATCTCCGGGGCACAGATACGCAGTATTTT.

The DNA for the CDR3 is TGTGCCATGGGGACGGCAGGACTGGGTCAGCCCCAGCATTTT. Translating gives CAMGTAGLGQPQHF. The chain carries TRBV30 and TRBJ1-5; possible D gene TRBD1, 5 bases. The length of the CDR3 is 14 residues. The germline CDR1 and CDR2 sequences are GTSNPN and SVGIG (reference sequence). Between the trimmed V and J ends, which lost 8 bases and 6 bases, there was a span of 20 bases.

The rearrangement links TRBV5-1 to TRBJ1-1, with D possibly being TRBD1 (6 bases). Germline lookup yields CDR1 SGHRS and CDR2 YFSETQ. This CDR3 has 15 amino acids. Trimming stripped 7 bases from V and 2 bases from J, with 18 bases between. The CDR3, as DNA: TGCGCCAGCCAAAAACTAGGACAGAGTAACACTGAAGCTTTCTTT. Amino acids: CASQKLGQSNTEAFF. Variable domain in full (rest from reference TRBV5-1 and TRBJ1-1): KAGVTQTPRYLIKTRGQQVTLSCSPISGHRSVSWYQQTPGQGLQFLFEYFSETQRNKGNFPGRFSGRQFSNSRSEMNVSTLELGDSALYLCASQKLGQSNTEAFFGQGTRLTVV.

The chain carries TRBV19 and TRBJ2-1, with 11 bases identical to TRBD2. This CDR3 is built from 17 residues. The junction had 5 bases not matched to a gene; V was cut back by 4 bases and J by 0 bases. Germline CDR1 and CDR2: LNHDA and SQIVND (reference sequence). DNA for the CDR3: TGTGCCAGTAGTACGTCTAGCGGGGGGAACTCCTACAATGAGCAGTTCTTC. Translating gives CASSTSSGGNSYNEQFF.

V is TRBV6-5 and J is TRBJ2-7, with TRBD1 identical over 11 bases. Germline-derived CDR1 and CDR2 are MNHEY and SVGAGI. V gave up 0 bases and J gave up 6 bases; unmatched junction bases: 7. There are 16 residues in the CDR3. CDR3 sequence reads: CASSYSYPGTGGEQYF. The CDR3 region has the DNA TGTGCCAGCAGTTACTCGTATCCGGGGACAGGGGGCGAGCAGTACTTC.

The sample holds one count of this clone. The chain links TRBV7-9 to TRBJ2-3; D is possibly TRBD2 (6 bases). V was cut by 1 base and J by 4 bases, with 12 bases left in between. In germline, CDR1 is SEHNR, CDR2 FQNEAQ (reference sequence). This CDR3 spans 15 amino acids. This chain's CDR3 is CASSLGGGPADTQYF. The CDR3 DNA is TGTGCCAGCAGCTTAGGGGGAGGCCCCGCAGATACGCAGTATTTT.

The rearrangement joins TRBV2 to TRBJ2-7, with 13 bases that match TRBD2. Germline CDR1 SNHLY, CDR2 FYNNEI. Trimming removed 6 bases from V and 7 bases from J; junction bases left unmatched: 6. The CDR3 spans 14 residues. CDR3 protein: CASRRTSGSGEQYF. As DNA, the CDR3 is TGTGCCAGCAGACGGACTAGCGGGAGTGGGGAGCAGTACTTC.

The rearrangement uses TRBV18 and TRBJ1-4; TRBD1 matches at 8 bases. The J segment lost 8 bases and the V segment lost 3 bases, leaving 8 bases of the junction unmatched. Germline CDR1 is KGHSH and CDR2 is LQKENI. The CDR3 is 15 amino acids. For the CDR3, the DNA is TGTGCCAGCTCACCTCCGGGACAGGCGGGGGAAAAACTGTTTTTT. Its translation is CASSPPGQAGEKLFF.

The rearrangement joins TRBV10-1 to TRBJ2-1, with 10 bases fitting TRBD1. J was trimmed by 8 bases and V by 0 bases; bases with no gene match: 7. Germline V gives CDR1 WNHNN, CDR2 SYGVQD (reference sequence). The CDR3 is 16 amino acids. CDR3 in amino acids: CASSESRTGGFDEQFF. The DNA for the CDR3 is TGCGCCAGCAGTGAGTCCCGGACAGGGGGTTTCGATGAGCAGTTCTTC.

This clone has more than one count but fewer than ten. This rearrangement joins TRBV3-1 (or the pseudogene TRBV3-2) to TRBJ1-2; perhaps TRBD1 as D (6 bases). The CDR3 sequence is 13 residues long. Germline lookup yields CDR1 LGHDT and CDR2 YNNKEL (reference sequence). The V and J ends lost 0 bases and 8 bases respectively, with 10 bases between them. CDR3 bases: TGTGCCAGCAGCCAAGATCGTCAGGGGGGCTACACCTTC. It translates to CASSQDRQGGYTF.

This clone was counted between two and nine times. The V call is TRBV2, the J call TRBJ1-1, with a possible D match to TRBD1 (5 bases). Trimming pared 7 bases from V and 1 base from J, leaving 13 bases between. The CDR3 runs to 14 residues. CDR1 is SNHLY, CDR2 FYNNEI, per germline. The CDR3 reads CASNSRAGNTEAFF. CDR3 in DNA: TGTGCCAGCAACAGCAGGGCCGGGAACACTGAAGCTTTCTTT.